The entry below describes one T cell receptor beta chain. This clone was detected only once. This receptor's antigen is unknown. Per-base quality was not reported, and no clone a single base away is much larger than it. For TCR Vbeta sequencing, memory CD4+ T cells were sorted ex vivo from the peripheral blood of narcolepsy patients and healthy controls. The library was obtained by the immunoSEQ multiplex PCR assay. TCRdb limited this immuneACCESS table to in-frame rearrangements with V and J called. A share of clones is missing; checked studies link under half to unresolved V genes, and the rest is unexplained. Present in this sample are more than 20,000 clones, roughly nine tenths of which were seen just once. Of the sample, approximately 1.1% is held by the ten largest clones. The data belong to a study of T cells in narcolepsy (dated by TCRdb to 2016 to 2019). Broadly, across the study: The study enrolled patients with narcolepsy type 1 or type 2 (NT1, NT2) together with healthy control donors. The study used TCR Vbeta sequencing to track clonotypes in blood and CSF while looking for autoreactive T cells in narcolepsy patients that target self-antigens of hypocretin neurons (hypocretin, TRIB2).

The germline V gene (reference sequence) yields LNHDA for CDR1 and SQIVND for CDR2. V has 4 bases trimmed and J has 6 bases trimmed; junction bases matching no gene number 6. The CDR3 holds 14 amino acids from the cysteine to the phenylalanine. Of all the DNA, just the CDR3 is kept, 42 bases in frame from base 1. The paper as a whole reports these results and caveats: According to the report, autoreactive clonotypes were detected serially in the blood of the same patients and of different patients, but not in healthy controls. No sequences matching autoreactive T cell clones were contained in some blood memory CD4+ repertoires from patients and controls. HCRT-specific and TRIB2-specific autoreactive clonotypes were highlighted in plots that compared CD4+ T cell clonotypes in CSF versus blood from the same patient. Patients and controls had comparable numbers of sequenced blood memory CD4+ clonotypes, averaging about 37,000 and 33,000, respectively.

This chain joins TRBV19 to TRBJ1-1; 9 central bases correspond to TRBD1. This clonotype originated in a human donor with narcolepsy. Sample: CD45RA- memory CD4+ T cells from PBMCs. The cell subset or site label on this specimen signifies: memory T cells sorted ex vivo from peripheral blood. The sequenced DNA is TGTGCCAGTAGTAACAGGGGGCGAGGATCTGAAGCTTTCTTT. Its translation is CASSNRGRGSEAFF.